This TCR beta chain was found in a study of blood T cell repertoires in COVID-19. TCRdb keeps only in-frame clones here, not all; method: immunoSEQ multiplex PCR. The sample shows roughly 180,000 clones, 87% of them seen only once. Losses at the gene ends were 3 bases for V and 1 base for J; bases not matched to a gene: 5. Germline V gene lookup returns CDR1 SGHVS and CDR2 FQNEAQ. CDR3 length: 16 residues. Donors were grouped by their self-reported clinical history. What was sequenced was PBMCs or T cells enriched from blood (not recorded which). The rearrangement links TRBV7-8 to TRBJ2-2; 7 positions match TRBD1. The receptor was isolated from a woman in her 30s who had recovered from COVID-19. CDR3 sequence (DNA): TGTGCCAGCAGCTTGGAGACAGGGATGAACACCGGGGAGCTGTTTTTT. This sequence encodes CASSLETGMNTGELFF. The full variable domain, rest sourced from reference TRBV7-8 and TRBJ2-2, is GAGVSQSPRYKVAKRGQDVALRCDPISGHVSLFWYQQALGQGPEFLTYFQNEAQLDKSGLPSDRFFAERPEGSVSTLKIQRTQQEDSAVYLCASSLETGMNTGELFFGEGSRLTVL.